A selection of T cell receptor beta chains follows, all from one sample in a study of blood T cell repertoires in COVID-19. TCRdb's table, derived via immunoSEQ multiplex PCR, lists solely in-frame clones and lacks some. The sample shows approximately 390,000 clones, around 90% of them seen only once. Sequencing used PBMCs or T cells enriched from blood (not recorded which). Receptors originate from a woman in her forties with acute COVID-19. Each CDR3 is given with its conserved first and last residue. The order of the fields is D gene, V gene, J gene, clone size, CDR3 DNA, CDR3 protein. The D gene is left open where the match is weak. Clone size, where shown, is once, few, many, or a class for clones that have expanded.

D gene: NA; V gene: TRBV6-2/TRBV6-3; J gene: TRBJ1-5; clone size: NA; CDR3 DNA: TGTGCCAGCAGTTACCAGGGGATCAATCAGCCCCAGCATTTT; CDR3 protein: CASSYQGINQPQHF
D gene: TRBD2; V gene: TRBV6-4; J gene: TRBJ2-1; clone size: NA; CDR3 DNA: TGTGCCAGCAGTATTAGCGGGGGCTCCTACAATGAGCAGTTCTTC; CDR3 protein: CASSISGGSYNEQFF
D gene: NA; V gene: TRBV18; J gene: TRBJ1-1; clone size: NA; CDR3 DNA: TGTGCCAGCTCACCCCGGACACCGAACACTGAAGCTTTCTTT; CDR3 protein: CASSPRTPNTEAFF
D gene: NA; V gene: TRBV5-1; J gene: TRBJ1-2; clone size: NA; CDR3 DNA: TGCGCCAGCAGCCCGCTAGAGACCTATGGCTACACCTTC; CDR3 protein: CASSPLETYGYTF
D gene: NA; V gene: TRBV5-8; J gene: TRBJ1-5; clone size: NA; CDR3 DNA: TGTGCCAGCAGCCCGGGGGTTGGTGTGAGCAATCAGCCCCAGCATTTT; CDR3 protein: CASSPGVGVSNQPQHF
D gene: TRBD2; V gene: TRBV7-6; J gene: TRBJ2-5; clone size: NA; CDR3 DNA: TGTGCCAGCAGCTTAGGGTCGCCTAGCGGGATTGAGACCCAGTACTTC; CDR3 protein: CASSLGSPSGIETQYF
D gene: TRBD1; V gene: TRBV30; J gene: TRBJ2-1; clone size: NA; CDR3 DNA: TGTGCCTGGGACAGGGCGACCTACAATGAGCAGTTCTTC; CDR3 protein: CAWDRATYNEQFF
D gene: NA; V gene: TRBV2; J gene: TRBJ1-5; clone size: once; CDR3 DNA: TGTGCCAGCAGTCTTACGGAGTTGAGGAGCAATCAGCCCCAGCATTTT; CDR3 protein: CASSLTELRSNQPQHF
D gene: TRBD1; V gene: TRBV4-2; J gene: TRBJ1-2; clone size: NA; CDR3 DNA: TGTGCCAGCAGCCAAGGGACAGGGGGTTATGGCTACACCTTC; CDR3 protein: CASSQGTGGYGYTF
D gene: TRBD1; V gene: TRBV6-5; J gene: TRBJ1-2; clone size: NA; CDR3 DNA: TGTGCCAGCAGTTACTCGGGACAGGGGAACTATGGCTACACCTTC; CDR3 protein: CASSYSGQGNYGYTF
D gene: TRBD1; V gene: TRBV30; J gene: TRBJ1-2; clone size: NA; CDR3 DNA: TGTGCCTGGAGTGACAGACCCTTAAGAGACAGGGCCTATGGCTACACCTTC; CDR3 protein: CAWSDRPLRDRAYGYTF
D gene: NA; V gene: TRBV19; J gene: TRBJ1-1; clone size: NA; CDR3 DNA: TGTGCCAGTAGTGCCCTCCAGGGTCTGGCTTTCTTT; CDR3 protein: CASSALQGLAFF
D gene: NA; V gene: TRBV2; J gene: TRBJ1-2; clone size: NA; CDR3 DNA: TGTGCCAGCACGGGAATCTTTAACTATGGCTACACCTTC; CDR3 protein: CASTGIFNYGYTF
D gene: TRBD2; V gene: TRBV7-7; J gene: TRBJ2-5; clone size: NA; CDR3 DNA: TGTGCCAGCAGCTTAGACTCGTTAGCGGGGGGGCAAGAGACCCAGTACTTC; CDR3 protein: CASSLDSLAGGQETQYF
D gene: NA; V gene: TRBV6-5; J gene: TRBJ1-1; clone size: NA; CDR3 DNA: TGTGCCACCCGAGGAGGGGCGGAGAACACTGAAGCTTTCTTT; CDR3 protein: CATRGGAENTEAFF
D gene: NA; V gene: TRBV2; J gene: TRBJ1-6; clone size: NA; CDR3 DNA: TGTGCCAGCAGAGTCTCAGCAGGGGTTCGAGCACCCCTCCACTTT; CDR3 protein: CASRVSAGVRAPLHF
D gene: NA; V gene: TRBV6-5; J gene: TRBJ2-2; clone size: once; CDR3 DNA: TGTGCCAGCTTGGGGCGCGGGGAGCTGTTTTTT; CDR3 protein: CASLGRGELFF
D gene: NA; V gene: TRBV7-8; J gene: TRBJ1-2; clone size: NA; CDR3 DNA: TGTGCCAGCAGCTTAGTGCAGGGAGGCTATGGCTACACCTTC; CDR3 protein: CASSLVQGGYGYTF
D gene: NA; V gene: TRBV19; J gene: TRBJ1-1; clone size: NA; CDR3 DNA: TGTGCCAGTAGTATTGGGAGGCGGCACTCTGAAGCTTTCTTT; CDR3 protein: CASSIGRRHSEAFF
D gene: NA; V gene: TRBV7-8; J gene: TRBJ2-7; clone size: NA; CDR3 DNA: TGTGCCAGCAGCTTAGGAGTTCTGGATACTACGCAGCAGTACTTC; CDR3 protein: CASSLGVLDTTQQYF
D gene: TRBD1; V gene: TRBV5-1; J gene: TRBJ1-2; clone size: NA; CDR3 DNA: TGCGCCAGCAGCCCGACTGGAAGGACAGGGGGCTATGGCTACACCTTC; CDR3 protein: CASSPTGRTGGYGYTF
D gene: NA; V gene: TRBV21-1; J gene: TRBJ2-7; clone size: NA; CDR3 DNA: TGTGCCAGCAGCACCCGGGACAGGGTCTACGAGCAGTACTTC; CDR3 protein: CASSTRDRVYEQYF
D gene: NA; V gene: TRBV14; J gene: TRBJ1-6; clone size: NA; CDR3 DNA: TGTGCCAGCAGCCAATACTTAGAGAATTCACCCCTCCACTTT; CDR3 protein: CASSQYLENSPLHF
D gene: NA; V gene: TRBV7-9; J gene: TRBJ2-2; clone size: NA; CDR3 DNA: TGTGCCAGCAGCTTAGATGGTGAGGGGAGGATTACCGGGGAGCTGTTTTTT; CDR3 protein: CASSLDGEGRITGELFF
D gene: TRBD2; V gene: TRBV2; J gene: TRBJ2-3; clone size: NA; CDR3 DNA: TGTGCCAGCAGTGGCCTGGCGGGAGCTACGCAGTATTTT; CDR3 protein: CASSGLAGATQYF
D gene: NA; V gene: TRBV2; J gene: TRBJ1-1; clone size: NA; CDR3 DNA: TGTGCCAGCAGTGAAAGTAACAGGAGGGGCACTGAAGCTTTCTTT; CDR3 protein: CASSESNRRGTEAFF
D gene: TRBD1; V gene: TRBV6-5; J gene: TRBJ1-1; clone size: NA; CDR3 DNA: TGTGCCAGCAGGAGGGGGCAGAACACTGAAGCTTTCTTT; CDR3 protein: CASRRGQNTEAFF
D gene: NA; V gene: TRBV5-1; J gene: TRBJ1-6; clone size: few; CDR3 DNA: TGCGCCAGCAGCCTGTTATCTGGGCATAATTCACCCCTCCACTTT; CDR3 protein: CASSLLSGHNSPLHF
D gene: NA; V gene: TRBV15; J gene: TRBJ2-5; clone size: NA; CDR3 DNA: TGTGCCACCAGCAGAGATGGGGAGGAGACCCAGTACTTC; CDR3 protein: CATSRDGEETQYF
D gene: TRBD1; V gene: TRBV19; J gene: TRBJ2-7; clone size: NA; CDR3 DNA: TGTGCCAGTAGTATAGATCGGACAGGGGCCGAGCAGTACTTC; CDR3 protein: CASSIDRTGAEQYF
D gene: NA; V gene: TRBV3-1/TRBV3-2; J gene: TRBJ1-4; clone size: NA; CDR3 DNA: TGTGCCAGCAGCCAAGGGTTCGGGGAAAAACTGTTTTTT; CDR3 protein: CASSQGFGEKLFF
D gene: NA; V gene: TRBV29-1; J gene: TRBJ2-5; clone size: NA; CDR3 DNA: TGCAGCGTTGAAGATCAAGGAGGGAAAGAGACCCAGTACTTC; CDR3 protein: CSVEDQGGKETQYF
D gene: TRBD1; V gene: TRBV11-2; J gene: TRBJ1-5; clone size: NA; CDR3 DNA: TGTGCCAGCAGCTTTGGGAGGGGACAGGGGGCTTCGCCCCAGCATTTT; CDR3 protein: CASSFGRGQGASPQHF
D gene: TRBD1; V gene: TRBV2; J gene: TRBJ1-1; clone size: once; CDR3 DNA: TGTGCCAGCAGCGACCGACAGGGGGTGACGAACACTGAAGCTTTCTTT; CDR3 protein: CASSDRQGVTNTEAFF
D gene: NA; V gene: TRBV18; J gene: TRBJ2-2; clone size: NA; CDR3 DNA: TGTGCCAGCTCACCACTCTCTCGGGGCACCGGGGAGCTGTTTTTT; CDR3 protein: CASSPLSRGTGELFF
D gene: NA; V gene: TRBV2; J gene: TRBJ1-2; clone size: few; CDR3 DNA: TGTGCCAGCAGGGGCTTCGCCGGCTACACCTTC; CDR3 protein: CASRGFAGYTF
D gene: NA; V gene: TRBV21-1; J gene: TRBJ1-5; clone size: NA; CDR3 DNA: TGTGCCAGCAGTATGCCGAGTCACCATCTAGATCATCAGCCCCAGCATTTT; CDR3 protein: CASSMPSHHLDHQPQHF
D gene: NA; V gene: TRBV5-1; J gene: TRBJ1-1; clone size: NA; CDR3 DNA: TGCGCCAGCAGCGTAGGGACATATGCGAGTGTGAGGGCTGAAGCTTTCTTT; CDR3 protein: CASSVGTYASVRAEAFF
D gene: NA; V gene: TRBV7-8; J gene: TRBJ1-2; clone size: NA; CDR3 DNA: TGTGCCAGCAGCTCCCGAAGGGGCGACCCCTATGGCTACACCTTC; CDR3 protein: CASSSRRGDPYGYTF
D gene: TRBD1; V gene: TRBV7-9; J gene: TRBJ1-2; clone size: NA; CDR3 DNA: TGTGCCAGCAGAGCCGGCCAGGGGGCTAAAGAAGGCTACACCTTC; CDR3 protein: CASRAGQGAKEGYTF
D gene: TRBD1; V gene: TRBV9; J gene: TRBJ2-3; clone size: NA; CDR3 DNA: TGTGCCAGCAGCGAACGAGACAGGGGGGGCACAGATACGCAGTATTTT; CDR3 protein: CASSERDRGGTDTQYF
D gene: NA; V gene: TRBV2; J gene: TRBJ1-1; clone size: NA; CDR3 DNA: TGTGCCAGCCTAGGTGCCCCGAACACTGAAGCTTTCTTT; CDR3 protein: CASLGAPNTEAFF
D gene: TRBD2; V gene: TRBV7-7; J gene: TRBJ2-5; clone size: NA; CDR3 DNA: TGTGCCAGCAGCTCCCGACGCCCCGGGACTAGCTCTCCGGGGACCCAGTACTTC; CDR3 protein: CASSSRRPGTSSPGTQYF
D gene: NA; V gene: TRBV24-1; J gene: TRBJ2-5; clone size: NA; CDR3 DNA: TGTGCCACCAGTGAAGCGGGCCGAGAGACCCAGTACTTC; CDR3 protein: CATSEAGRETQYF
D gene: NA; V gene: TRBV29-1; J gene: TRBJ1-3; clone size: NA; CDR3 DNA: TGCAGCATCCGGGGGGGGTCTGGAAACACCATATATTTT; CDR3 protein: CSIRGGSGNTIYF
D gene: NA; V gene: TRBV19; J gene: TRBJ2-3; clone size: NA; CDR3 DNA: TGTGCCAGTAGCCTAACAGGGAACACAGATACGCAGTATTTT; CDR3 protein: CASSLTGNTDTQYF
D gene: NA; V gene: TRBV9; J gene: TRBJ2-5; clone size: NA; CDR3 DNA: TGTGCCAGCAGCGTAGACATCTCAGGGGCCGGAGAGACCCAGTACTTC; CDR3 protein: CASSVDISGAGETQYF
D gene: TRBD2; V gene: TRBV6-1; J gene: TRBJ2-1; clone size: NA; CDR3 DNA: TGTGCCAGCAGTGAAGTCCATTTAGCGGGGGGTAGGAATGAGCAGTTCTTC; CDR3 protein: CASSEVHLAGGRNEQFF
D gene: NA; V gene: TRBV5-1; J gene: TRBJ2-1; clone size: NA; CDR3 DNA: TGCGCCAGCAGCTCTCCGACGGAGACGCAGTTCTTC; CDR3 protein: CASSSPTETQFF
D gene: NA; V gene: TRBV12-3/TRBV12-4; J gene: TRBJ1-4; clone size: NA; CDR3 DNA: TGTGCCAGCAGTCCGAGGGAATGGGAAAAACTGTTTTTT; CDR3 protein: CASSPREWEKLFF
D gene: NA; V gene: TRBV29-1; J gene: TRBJ1-1; clone size: once; CDR3 DNA: TGCAGCGCCATGACAAACACTGAAGCTTTCTTT; CDR3 protein: CSAMTNTEAFF
D gene: TRBD1; V gene: TRBV30; J gene: TRBJ1-5; clone size: once; CDR3 DNA: TGTGCCTGGACTCGGACAGGGGGTCGAGGTGGATTGCCCCAGCATTTT; CDR3 protein: CAWTRTGGRGGLPQHF
D gene: TRBD1; V gene: TRBV5-1; J gene: TRBJ1-3; clone size: NA; CDR3 DNA: TGCGCCAGCAGCTTGGCACAGGGGAACACCATATATTTT; CDR3 protein: CASSLAQGNTIYF
D gene: NA; V gene: TRBV5-1; J gene: TRBJ2-7; clone size: NA; CDR3 DNA: TGCGCCAGCAGCACAACAGGGCAATACGAGCAGTACTTC; CDR3 protein: CASSTTGQYEQYF